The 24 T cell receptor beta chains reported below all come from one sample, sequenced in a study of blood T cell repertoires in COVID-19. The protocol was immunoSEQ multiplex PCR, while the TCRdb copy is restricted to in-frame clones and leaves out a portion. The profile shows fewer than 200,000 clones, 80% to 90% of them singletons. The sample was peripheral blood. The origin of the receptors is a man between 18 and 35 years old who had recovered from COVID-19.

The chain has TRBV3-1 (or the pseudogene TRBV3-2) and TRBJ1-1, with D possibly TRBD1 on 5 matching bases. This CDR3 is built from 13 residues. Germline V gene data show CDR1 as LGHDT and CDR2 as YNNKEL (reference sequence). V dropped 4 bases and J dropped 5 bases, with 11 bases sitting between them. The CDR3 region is CASSPVTGTEAFF. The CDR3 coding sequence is TGTGCCAGCAGCCCCGTAACAGGTACTGAAGCTTTCTTT.

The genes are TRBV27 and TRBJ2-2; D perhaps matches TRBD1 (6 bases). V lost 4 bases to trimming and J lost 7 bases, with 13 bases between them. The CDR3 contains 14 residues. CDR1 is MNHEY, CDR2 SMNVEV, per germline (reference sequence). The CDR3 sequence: CASSSRQVFGELFF. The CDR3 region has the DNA TGTGCCAGCAGTTCACGACAGGTTTTCGGGGAGCTGTTTTTT.

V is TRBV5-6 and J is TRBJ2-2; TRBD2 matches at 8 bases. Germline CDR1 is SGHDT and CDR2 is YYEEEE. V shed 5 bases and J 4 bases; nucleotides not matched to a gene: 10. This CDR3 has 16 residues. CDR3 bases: TGTGCCAGCAGTGTGGTCAGCGGGAGCGGCACCGGGGAGCTGTTTTTT. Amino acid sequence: CASSVVSGSGTGELFF.

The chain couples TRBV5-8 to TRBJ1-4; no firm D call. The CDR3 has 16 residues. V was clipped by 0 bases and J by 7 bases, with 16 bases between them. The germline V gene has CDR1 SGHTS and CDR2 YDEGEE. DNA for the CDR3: TGTGCCAGCAGCTTGGGCGTCAGCGGGAGTACTGAAAAACTGTTTTTT. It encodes CASSLGVSGSTEKLFF.

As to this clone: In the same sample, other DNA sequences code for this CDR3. Written as DNA, the CDR3 is TGTGCCAGCAGTTCACAGCCCCAGCATTTT. Translated, it gives CASSSQPQHF. The gene calls are TRBV28 and TRBJ1-5; D remains ambiguous. The CDR3 sequence is 10 residues long. Germline V gene lookup returns CDR1 MDHEN and CDR2 SYDVKM. Trimming shortened V by 4 bases and J by 7 bases, and 2 bases separated the two germline ends.

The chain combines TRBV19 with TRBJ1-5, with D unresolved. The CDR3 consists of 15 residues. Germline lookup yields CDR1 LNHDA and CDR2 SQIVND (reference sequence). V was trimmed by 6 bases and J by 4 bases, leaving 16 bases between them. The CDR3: CASRVGVNGNQPQHF. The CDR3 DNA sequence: TGTGCCAGTAGGGTAGGAGTGAACGGGAATCAGCCCCAGCATTTT.

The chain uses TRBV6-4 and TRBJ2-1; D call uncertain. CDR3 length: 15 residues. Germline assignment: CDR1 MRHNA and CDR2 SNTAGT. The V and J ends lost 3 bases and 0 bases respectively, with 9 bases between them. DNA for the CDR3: TGTGCCAGCAGTGAAACTCCGAGCTCCTACAATGAGCAGTTCTTC. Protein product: CASSETPSSYNEQFF.

CDR3 DNA: TGTGCCAGCAGCTTATTCAAGACCGGGACTAGCGGGAGAAGGCAAGAGACCCAGTACTTC. It yields the protein CASSLFKTGTSGRRQETQYF. The gene calls are TRBV7-3 and TRBJ2-5; TRBD2 matches 14 bases. With 2 bases clipped from V and 2 bases from J, the junction kept 13 bases outside the gene matches. The CDR3 loop spans 20 amino acids. The germline V gene encodes CDR1 SGHTA and CDR2 FQGTGA.

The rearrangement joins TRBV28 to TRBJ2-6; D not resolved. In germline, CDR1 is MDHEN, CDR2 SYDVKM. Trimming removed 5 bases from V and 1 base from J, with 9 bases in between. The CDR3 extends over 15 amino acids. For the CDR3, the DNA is TGTGCCAGCAGTCTCCCGAGTTCTGGGGCCAACGTCCTGACTTTC. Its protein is CASSLPSSGANVLTF.

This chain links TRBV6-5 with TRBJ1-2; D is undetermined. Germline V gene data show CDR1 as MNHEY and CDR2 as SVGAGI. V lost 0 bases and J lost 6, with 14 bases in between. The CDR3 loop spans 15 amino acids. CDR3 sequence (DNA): TGTGCCAGCAGTTACTCGGCCCGTACCGTTCATGGCTACACCTTC. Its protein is CASSYSARTVHGYTF.

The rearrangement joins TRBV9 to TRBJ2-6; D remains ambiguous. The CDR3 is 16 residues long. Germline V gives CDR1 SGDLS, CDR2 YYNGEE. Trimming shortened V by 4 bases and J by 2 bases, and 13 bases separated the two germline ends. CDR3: CASSPRSLPGANVLTF. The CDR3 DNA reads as TGTGCCAGCAGCCCTCGAAGCCTCCCTGGGGCCAACGTCCTGACTTTC.

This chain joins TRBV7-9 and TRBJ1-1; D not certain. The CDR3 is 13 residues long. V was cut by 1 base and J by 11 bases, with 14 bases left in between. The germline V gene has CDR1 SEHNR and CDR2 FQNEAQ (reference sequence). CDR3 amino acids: CASSLGAQREAFF. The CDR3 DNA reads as TGTGCCAGCAGCTTAGGGGCTCAGAGGGAGGCTTTCTTT. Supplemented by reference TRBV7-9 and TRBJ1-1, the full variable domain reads DTGVSQNPRHKITKRGQNVTFRCDPISEHNRLYWYRQTLGQGPEFLTYFQNEAQLEKSRLLSDRFSAERPKGSFSTLEIQRTEQGDSAMYLCASSLGAQREAFFGQGTRLTVV.

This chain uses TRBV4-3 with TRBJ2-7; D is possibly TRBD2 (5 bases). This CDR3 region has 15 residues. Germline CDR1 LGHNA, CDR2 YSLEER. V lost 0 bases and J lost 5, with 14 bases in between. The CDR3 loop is CASSQERSRADEQYF. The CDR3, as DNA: TGCGCCAGCAGCCAAGAACGGTCACGAGCGGACGAGCAGTACTTC.

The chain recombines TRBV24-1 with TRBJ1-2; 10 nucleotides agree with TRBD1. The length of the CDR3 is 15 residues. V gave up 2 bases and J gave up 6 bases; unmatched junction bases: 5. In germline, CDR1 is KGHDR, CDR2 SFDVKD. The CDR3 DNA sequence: TGTGCCACCAGTGATTCGAGACAGGGGGCGGATGGCTACACCTTC. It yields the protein CATSDSRQGADGYTF.

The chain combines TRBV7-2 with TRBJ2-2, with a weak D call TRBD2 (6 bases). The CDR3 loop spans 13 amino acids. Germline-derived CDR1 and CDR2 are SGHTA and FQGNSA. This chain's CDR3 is CAAGRSIPGELFF. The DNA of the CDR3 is TGTGCGGCAGGGAGGTCTATTCCCGGGGAGCTGTTTTTT. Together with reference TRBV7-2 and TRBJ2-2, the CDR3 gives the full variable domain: GAGVSQSPSNKVTEKGKDVELRCDPISGHTALYWYRQSLGQGLEFLIYFQGNSAPDKSGLPSDRFSAERTGGSVSTLTIQRTQQEDSAVYLCAAGRSIPGELFFGEGSRLTVL.

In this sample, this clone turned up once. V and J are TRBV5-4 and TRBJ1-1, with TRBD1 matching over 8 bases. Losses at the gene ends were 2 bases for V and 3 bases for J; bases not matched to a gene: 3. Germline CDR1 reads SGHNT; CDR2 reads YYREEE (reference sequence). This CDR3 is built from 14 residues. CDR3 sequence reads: CASSFDRGYTEAFF. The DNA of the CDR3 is TGTGCCAGCAGCTTTGACAGGGGTTACACTGAAGCTTTCTTT.

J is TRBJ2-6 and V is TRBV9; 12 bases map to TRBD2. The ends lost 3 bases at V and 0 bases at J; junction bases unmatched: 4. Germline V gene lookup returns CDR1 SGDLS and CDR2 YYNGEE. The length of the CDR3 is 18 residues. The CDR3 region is CASSAGLAGGSGANVLTF. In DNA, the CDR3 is TGTGCCAGCAGCGCGGGACTAGCGGGTGGCTCTGGGGCCAACGTCCTGACTTTC.

DNA of the CDR3: TGTGCCAGCAGTACCAGCACAGGGTACCAAGAGACCCAGTACTTC. It translates to CASSTSTGYQETQYF. V and J are TRBV6-2 or TRBV6-3 and TRBJ2-5, with D tentatively TRBD1 (6 bases). V was clipped by 5 bases and J by 0 bases, with 13 bases between them. Germline values: CDR1 MNHEY, CDR2 SVGEGT. The CDR3 runs 15 residues.

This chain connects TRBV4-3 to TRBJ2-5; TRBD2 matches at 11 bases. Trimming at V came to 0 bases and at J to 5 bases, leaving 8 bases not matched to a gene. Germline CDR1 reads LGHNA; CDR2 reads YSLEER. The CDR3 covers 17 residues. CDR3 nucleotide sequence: TGCGCCAGCAGCCAAGATAGAGGGACTAGCGGAGGGGAGACCCAGTACTTC. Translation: CASSQDRGTSGGETQYF.

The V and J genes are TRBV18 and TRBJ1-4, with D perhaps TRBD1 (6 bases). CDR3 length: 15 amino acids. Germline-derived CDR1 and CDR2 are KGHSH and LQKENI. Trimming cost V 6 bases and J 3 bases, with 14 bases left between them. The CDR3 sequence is CASSLQGGPNEKLFF. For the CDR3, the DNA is TGTGCCAGCTCGCTCCAAGGGGGACCTAATGAAAAACTGTTTTTT.

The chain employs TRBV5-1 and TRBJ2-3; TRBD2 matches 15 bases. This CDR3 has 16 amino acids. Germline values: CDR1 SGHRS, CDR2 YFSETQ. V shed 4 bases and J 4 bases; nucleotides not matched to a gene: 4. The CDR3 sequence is CASSTGLAGGPDTQYF. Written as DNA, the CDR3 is TGCGCCAGCAGCACCGGACTAGCGGGAGGGCCAGATACGCAGTATTTT.

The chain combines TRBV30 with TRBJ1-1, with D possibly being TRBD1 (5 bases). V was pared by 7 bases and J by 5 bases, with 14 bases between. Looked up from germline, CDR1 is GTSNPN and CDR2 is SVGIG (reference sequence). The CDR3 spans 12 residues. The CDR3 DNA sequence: TGTGCCTCCCCGGGCGGGACGACTGAAGCTTTCTTT. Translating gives CASPGGTTEAFF.

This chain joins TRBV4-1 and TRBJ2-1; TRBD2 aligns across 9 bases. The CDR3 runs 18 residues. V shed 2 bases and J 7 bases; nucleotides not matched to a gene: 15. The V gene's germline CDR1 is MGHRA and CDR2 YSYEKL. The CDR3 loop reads CASSQKPAIAGEVNEQFF. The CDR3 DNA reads TGCGCCAGCAGCCAAAAACCCGCTATAGCGGGAGAGGTGAATGAGCAGTTCTTC.

The CDR3 coding sequence is TGTGCCAGCAGCTTAGCCTACAGGGGCGAGGGGGTGAACACCATATATTTT. This translates into CASSLAYRGEGVNTIYF. The chain employs TRBV7-9 and TRBJ1-3, with 7 bases matching TRBD1. CDR1 and CDR2 from the germline V gene are SEHNR and FQNEAQ (reference sequence). The CDR3 runs to 17 residues. Losses at the gene ends were 0 bases for V and 7 bases for J; bases not matched to a gene: 12.